Shown below are 22 T cell receptor beta chains from a single sample sequenced in a study of CD8 T cells in Susac syndrome. Random hexamers were used to reverse transcribe about 0.5 to 1 ug of RNA. MiXCR, run by TCRdb on the immunoSEQ multiplex PCR reads, gives a single entry per CDR3 protein. The repertoire holds 400,000 to 550,000 distinct CDR3 sequences, with more than 80% as singletons. The sample taken for sequencing was CD8+ T cells from PBMCs. The receptors were gathered from a human donor with multiple sclerosis.

This clonotype showed up many times. The chain joins TRBV27 to TRBJ2-7, with D tentatively TRBD2 (5 bases). The length of the CDR3 is 13 residues. Germline V gene sequence: CDR1 MNHEY, CDR2 SMNVEV (reference sequence). Trimming removed 4 bases from V and 0 bases from J, with 7 bases in between. CDR3 region: CASSSGSSYEQYF. The CDR3 DNA reads as TGTGCCAGCAGTTCGGGAAGCTCCTACGAGCAGTACTTC.

The chain links TRBV20-1 to TRBJ2-7; 10 nucleotides align to TRBD1. The CDR3 consists of 14 residues. Germline trimming cut 3 bases from V and 2 bases from J; bases unmatched to any gene: 4. Germline V lookup: CDR1 DFQATT, CDR2 SNEGSKA (reference sequence). CDR3 DNA: TGCAGTGCTAGGGGGACAGGGGAGACCTACGAGCAGTACTTC. Translated: CSARGTGETYEQYF.

This clonotype was seen just once. J is TRBJ1-4 and V is TRBV3-1; unclear D gene. Germline V gene sequence: CDR1 LGHDT, CDR2 YNNKEL (reference sequence). The CDR3 consists of 15 residues. V lost 5 bases and J 3 bases, leaving 13 bases between the germline ends. CDR3 nucleotides: TGTGCCAGCAGCGGAATCCCCGCAGCTAATGAAAAACTGTTTTTT. Protein product: CASSGIPAANEKLFF.

The chain recombines TRBV12-3 or TRBV12-4 with TRBJ2-2, with 7 bases identical to TRBD1. The CDR3 loop spans 15 amino acids. Germline trimming cut 5 bases from V and 1 base from J; bases unmatched to any gene: 4. The CDR3: CASSPDRENTGELFF. CDR3 nucleotide sequence: TGTGCCAGCAGTCCTGACAGGGAGAACACCGGGGAGCTGTTTTTT.

CDR3 sequence: CASSFIGDRGNIQYF. The CDR3 nucleotides are TGTGCCAGCAGTTTTATAGGCGACCGGGGAAACATTCAGTACTTC. The V and J genes are TRBV28 and TRBJ2-4; possible D gene TRBD2, 5 bases. Germline V gene lookup returns CDR1 MDHEN and CDR2 SYDVKM. The CDR3 has 15 residues. Trimming pared 3 bases from V and 6 bases from J, leaving 15 bases between.

In DNA form, the CDR3 reads TGTGCCAGCAGTTTCCGGGGAGTAAACACTGAAGCTTTCTTT. It encodes CASSFRGVNTEAFF. The chain carries TRBV28 and TRBJ1-1; no reliable D call. CDR3 length: 14 amino acids. Germline-derived CDR1 and CDR2 are MDHEN and SYDVKM. V was shortened by 3 bases and J by 2 bases, with 10 bases between the two germline ends.

The sample holds one count of this clonotype. Written as DNA, the CDR3 is TGTGCCAGCAGTTTAGAGATATCCTACGAGCAGTACTTC. Translation gives CASSLEISYEQYF. This chain links TRBV12-3 or TRBV12-4 with TRBJ2-7; D uncertain. This CDR3 is 13 amino acids long. Trimming took 1 base from V and 1 from J, leaving 5 bases between them.

The CDR3: CASSPGTGGQYGYTF. In nucleotides, the CDR3 is TGTGCCAGCAGCCCCGGGACAGGGGGTCAGTATGGCTACACCTTC. The V call is TRBV11-1, the J call TRBJ1-2; 11 nucleotides agree with TRBD1. V lost 5 bases and J lost 5; bases outside the gene matches: 7. Germline CDR1 SGHAT, CDR2 FQDESV (reference sequence). There are 15 residues in the CDR3.

The chain uses TRBV29-1 and TRBJ2-6, with TRBD2 matching 8 bases. The germline CDR1 and CDR2 sequences are SQVTM and ANQGSEA. Trimming cost V 0 bases and J 9 bases; bases outside gene matches: 7. The CDR3 covers 15 residues. This CDR3 is CSVEDRGGQGNVLTF. The CDR3 DNA reads as TGCAGCGTTGAAGATCGGGGGGGGCAGGGCAACGTCCTGACTTTC.

A few counts support this clonotype. The gene calls are TRBV19 and TRBJ1-2; 7 bases agree with TRBD1. Germline V lookup: CDR1 LNHDA, CDR2 SQIVND (reference sequence). J gave up 5 bases and V 4 bases, and 4 bases lay outside the gene matches. The CDR3 is 13 amino acids. Here the CDR3 DNA reads TGTGCCAGTAGTACCGGGACAGATTATGGCTACACCTTC. This encodes CASSTGTDYGYTF.

In its sample, this clonotype was seen a few times. The chain couples TRBV4-2 to TRBJ1-1; 7 nucleotides match TRBD1. Losses at the gene ends were 7 bases for V and 0 bases for J; bases not matched to a gene: 8. Per germline, CDR1 LGHNA and CDR2 YNFKEQ. The CDR3 spans 15 residues. The DNA for the CDR3 is TGTGCCAGCAACCCGGAGGGGGCTCTGAACACTGAAGCTTTCTTT. It encodes CASNPEGALNTEAFF.

This clonotype was seen once. V and J are TRBV5-1 and TRBJ1-2, with unresolved D. The CDR3 covers 14 residues. Germline V gene data show CDR1 as SGHRS and CDR2 as YFSETQ. With 0 bases removed from V and 5 bases from J, the gap between germline ends came to 11 bases. The CDR3 loop reads CASSLEVGVYGYTF. In DNA form, the CDR3 reads TGCGCCAGCAGCTTGGAAGTCGGGGTGTATGGCTACACCTTC. Full variable domain (remainder filled in from reference TRBV5-1 and TRBJ1-2): KAGVTQTPRYLIKTRGQQVTLSCSPISGHRSVSWYQQTPGQGLQFLFEYFSETQRNKGNFPGRFSGRQFSNSRSEMNVSTLELGDSALYLCASSLEVGVYGYTFGSGTRLTVV.

The chain joins TRBV12-3 or TRBV12-4 to TRBJ1-2, with a possible D match to TRBD1 (6 bases). The length of the CDR3 is 14 residues. V was cut by 1 base and J by 3 bases, with 9 bases left in between. The CDR3 DNA is TGTGCCAGCAGTTTAGTGGGACATGACTATGGCTACACCTTC. This gives the protein CASSLVGHDYGYTF.

This clonotype has only one observation. This chain connects TRBV13 to TRBJ2-7; D remains unclear. This CDR3 has 14 amino acids. V shed 2 bases and J shed 3 bases, with 11 bases lying between them. Germline V lookup: CDR1 PRHDT, CDR2 FYEKMQ (reference sequence). CDR3 loop: CASSLPPPYYEQYF. CDR3 nucleotide sequence: TGTGCCAGCAGCTTACCGCCCCCGTACTACGAGCAGTACTTC.

The CDR3 bases are TGTGCCAGCAGCGGCACGGGGTTGGTTAACACTGAAGCTTTCTTT. This codes for CASSGTGLVNTEAFF. This sequence joins TRBV7-9 and TRBJ1-1, with D unclear. Trimming left V 5 bases short and J 2 bases short, with 15 bases between. Germline V CDR1 and CDR2: SEHNR, FQNEAQ (reference sequence). The CDR3 extends over 15 amino acids.

This clonotype occurred a few times. The chain combines TRBV27 with TRBJ1-1, with 8 bases lining up with TRBD1. Germline V gives CDR1 MNHEY, CDR2 SMNVEV (reference sequence). CDR3 length: 14 residues. Trimming at V came to 3 bases and at J to 5 bases, leaving 5 bases not matched to a gene. CDR3 in amino acids: CASSFGTGWTEAFF. DNA of the CDR3: TGTGCCAGCAGTTTCGGGACAGGTTGGACTGAAGCTTTCTTT.

The V call is TRBV28, the J call TRBJ1-2; D ambiguous. The V end was cut by 5 bases, the J end by 8 bases, with 15 bases between. Per the germline V gene, CDR1 is MDHEN and CDR2 is SYDVKM. The CDR3 covers 13 residues. DNA for the CDR3: TGTGCCAGCAGTCTCCCGGACCTCTGGGGCTACACCTTC. This encodes CASSLPDLWGYTF.

The chain has TRBV30 and TRBJ1-1; D gene uncertain. Germline CDR1 and CDR2: GTSNPN and SVGIG (reference sequence). The ends were cut back, 5 bases at V and 4 bases at J, with 14 bases in the middle. This CDR3 has 13 amino acids. Here the CDR3 reads CAWGEGGLTEAFF. DNA for the CDR3: TGTGCCTGGGGAGAAGGAGGGCTCACTGAAGCTTTCTTT.

This clonotype came up a few times. The chain uses TRBV5-1 and TRBJ2-7, with D tentatively TRBD2 (5 bases). V was trimmed by 2 bases and J by 6 bases, leaving 15 bases between them. This CDR3 spans 14 amino acids. The germline CDR1 and CDR2 sequences are SGHRS and YFSETQ. CDR3 nucleotide sequence: TGCGCCAGCAGCTTTTTTTCGGCCCGGGGCGAGCAGTACTTC. This codes for CASSFFSARGEQYF.

The table lists this clonotype with a count of one. The chain recombines TRBV7-9 with TRBJ1-1; 9 bases match TRBD1. CDR1 and CDR2 (germline): SEHNR, FQNEAQ (reference sequence). The CDR3 totals 16 residues. With V trimmed by 5 bases and J by 5 bases, 12 bases remained unmatched. CDR3 nucleotides: TGTGCCAGCAGCGGACGGGACAGGGTTACATATACTGAAGCTTTCTTT. Residues: CASSGRDRVTYTEAFF.

The V and J genes are TRBV5-6 and TRBJ2-7; D not certain. The CDR3 length is 14 residues. V lost 0 bases, J lost 3 bases, and 10 bases lay in between. CDR1 is SGHDT and CDR2 is YYEEEE in the germline V gene. CDR3: CASSLAGSLYEQYF. CDR3 nucleotide sequence: TGTGCCAGCAGCTTGGCTGGGTCTCTCTACGAGCAGTACTTC. The whole variable domain, filled in from reference TRBV5-6 and TRBJ2-7, reads DAGVTQSPTHLIKTRGQQVTLRCSPKSGHDTVSWYQQALGQGPQFIFQYYEEEERQRGNFPDRFSGHQFPNYSSELNVNALLLGDSALYLCASSLAGSLYEQYFGPGTRLTVT.

This chain connects TRBV19 to TRBJ1-5, with D tentatively TRBD1 (5 bases). The CDR3 is made up of 15 amino acids. V was pared by 5 bases and J by 0 bases, with 11 bases between. Germline V gene data show CDR1 as LNHDA and CDR2 as SQIVND (reference sequence). Here the CDR3 DNA reads TGTGCCAGTAGTTGGGGCAGTTATAGCAATCAGCCCCAGCATTTT. This codes for CASSWGSYSNQPQHF.